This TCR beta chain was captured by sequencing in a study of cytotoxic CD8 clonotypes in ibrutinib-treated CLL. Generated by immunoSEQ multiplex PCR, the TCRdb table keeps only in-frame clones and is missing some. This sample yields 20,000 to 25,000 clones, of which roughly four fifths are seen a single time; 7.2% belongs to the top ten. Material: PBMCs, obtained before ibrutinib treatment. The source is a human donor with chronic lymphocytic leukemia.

The CDR3 reads CASSPPRGHPSLSSYNEQFF. CDR3 nucleotide sequence: TGTGCCAGCTCACCACCGCGGGGCCATCCTTCTTTAAGCTCCTACAATGAGCAGTTCTTC. The rearrangement links TRBV18 to TRBJ2-1; perhaps TRBD2 as D (6 bases). The CDR3 has 20 residues. The germline gives CDR1 KGHSH, CDR2 LQKENI. Trimming stripped 0 bases from V and 0 bases from J, with 21 bases between.